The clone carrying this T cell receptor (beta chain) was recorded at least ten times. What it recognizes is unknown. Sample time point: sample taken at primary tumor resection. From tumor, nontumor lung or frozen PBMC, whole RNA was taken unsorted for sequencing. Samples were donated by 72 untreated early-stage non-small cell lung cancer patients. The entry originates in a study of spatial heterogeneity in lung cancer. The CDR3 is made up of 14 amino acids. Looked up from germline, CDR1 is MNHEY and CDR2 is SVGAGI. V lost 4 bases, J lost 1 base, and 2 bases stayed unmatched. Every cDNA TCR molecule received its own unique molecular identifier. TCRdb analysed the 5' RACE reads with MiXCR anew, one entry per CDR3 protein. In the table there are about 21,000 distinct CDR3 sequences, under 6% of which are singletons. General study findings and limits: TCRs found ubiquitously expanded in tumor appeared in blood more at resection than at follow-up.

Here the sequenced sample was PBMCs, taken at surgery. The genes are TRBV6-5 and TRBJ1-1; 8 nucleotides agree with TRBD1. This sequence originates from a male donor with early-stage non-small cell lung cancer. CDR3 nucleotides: TGTGCCAGCAGTTTCCAGGGGGCGAACACTGAAGCTTTCTTT. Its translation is CASSFQGANTEAFF.